These 23 T cell receptor beta chains were sequenced from one sample in a study of regulatory T cells in long-lasting Graves disease. TCR beta libraries were built with iRepertoire HTBI primers and Arm-PCR of CDR3 regions. MiXCR, applied by TCRdb to the multiplex PCR reads, yields one record per CDR3 protein. The table has about 620,000 distinct CDR3 sequences, around 15% seen once. Noted time point: newly diagnosed GD, antithyroid drugs for less than 3 months. PBMC RNA served as the TCR library source. Separately, the same data were catalogued under a study of T cells in Graves' hyperthyroidism and ophthalmopathy.

The sample consisted of peripheral blood mononuclear cells (PBMCs), taken at new diagnosis, from a patient treated with antithyroid drugs. These receptor sequences come from a woman aged 25 to 39 with Graves disease.

This clonotype was seen a few times. This chain uses TRBV20-1 with TRBJ1-6, with a possible D match to TRBD1 (5 bases). Germline loops: CDR1 DFQATT, CDR2 SNEGSKA (reference sequence). CDR3 length equals 13 residues. Trimming pared 5 bases from V and 5 bases from J, leaving 10 bases between. CDR3 DNA sequence: TGCAGTGCTTCCGACAGTAATAATTCACCCCTCCACTTT. Encoded protein: CSASDSNNSPLHF.

This clonotype occurred a few times. The rearrangement links TRBV5-5 to TRBJ2-7; 10 bases fit TRBD1. The CDR3 runs 16 residues. The V and J ends lost 0 bases and 2 bases, in that order; junction bases with no gene match: 5. Germline-derived CDR1 and CDR2 are SGHKS and YYEKEE (reference sequence). As DNA, the CDR3 is TGTGCCAGCAGCTTGGCGGGGGGGACAGGGGCCTACGAGCAGTACTTC. Its protein is CASSLAGGTGAYEQYF.

This clonotype was counted once. V gene TRBV5-1 combines with J gene TRBJ2-4; possible D gene TRBD1, 7 bases. The CDR3 loop spans 15 amino acids. Trimming left V 1 base short and J 7 bases short, with 15 bases between. Germline V gene sequence: CDR1 SGHRS, CDR2 YFSETQ. The CDR3 DNA sequence: TGCGCCAGCAGCTTGATTTCAGGGGGGATGAACATTCAGTACTTC. Protein sequence: CASSLISGGMNIQYF.

The rearrangement uses TRBV12-3 or TRBV12-4 and TRBJ2-1; possible D gene TRBD1, 6 bases. Trimming took 4 bases from V and 2 from J, leaving 9 bases between them. The CDR3 spans 14 residues. This CDR3 reads CASSSRTAYNEQFF. The CDR3, as DNA: TGTGCCAGCAGTTCCCGGACAGCCTACAATGAGCAGTTCTTC.

A word on this clonotype: Being one base from a much bigger clone, this may be a read error. The chain couples TRBV7-2 to TRBJ2-1; D ambiguous. CDR1 SGHTA and CDR2 FQGNSA come from the germline V gene. The CDR3 extends over 15 amino acids. CDR3 loop: CAGSLPGVSYNEQFF. The CDR3 bases are TGTGCCGGCAGCTTACCCGGAGTTTCCTACAATGAGCAGTTCTTC.

This clonotype has ten or more counts. The DNA for the CDR3 is TGTGCCAGCAGTGGAAGACTAGGCGGAGGGGTCGAGCAGTACTTC. It codes for CASSGRLGGGVEQYF. The rearrangement links TRBV6-1 to TRBJ2-7; maybe TRBD2 (6 bases). Germline V gene lookup returns CDR1 MNHNS and CDR2 SASEGT. Trimming stripped 4 bases from V and 6 bases from J, with 19 bases between. The CDR3 has 15 amino acids.

This clonotype was seen many times. The chain employs TRBV11-2 and TRBJ2-2; no definite D call. V lost 3 bases and J 5 bases, leaving 7 bases between the germline ends. The CDR3 covers 13 residues. Germline values: CDR1 SGHAT, CDR2 FQNNGV. The chain's CDR3 is CASSFTETGELFF. The CDR3 nucleotides are TGTGCCAGCAGCTTTACAGAAACCGGGGAGCTGTTTTTT. Full variable domain (missing parts from reference TRBV11-2 and TRBJ2-2): EAGVAQSPRYKIIEKRQSVAFWCNPISGHATLYWYQQILGQGPKLLIQFQNNGVVDDSQLPKDRFSAERLKGVDSTLKIQPAKLEDSAVYLCASSFTETGELFFGEGSRLTVL.

Ten or more counts support this clonotype. The V gene is TRBV12-3 or TRBV12-4, the J gene TRBJ2-1, with 10 bases lining up with TRBD2. The CDR3 is made up of 20 amino acids. With V trimmed by 4 bases and J by 4 bases, 19 bases remained unmatched. CDR3 coding DNA: TGTGCCAGCAGTTCGCCGGCTAGCGGGAGTTCCCACCTTATATACAATGAGCAGTTCTTC. Protein product: CASSSPASGSSHLIYNEQFF.

The genes are TRBV20-1 and TRBJ2-2; D remains ambiguous. The germline V gene encodes CDR1 DFQATT and CDR2 SNEGSKA (reference sequence). V was trimmed by 3 bases and J by 4 bases, leaving 12 bases between them. This CDR3 has 14 amino acids. The CDR3 is CSARFSGSTGELFF. CDR3 DNA: TGCAGTGCTAGGTTCTCGGGCAGCACCGGGGAGCTGTTTTTT.

The chain has TRBV4-1 and TRBJ1-1, with no clear D. Germline V gene data show CDR1 as MGHRA and CDR2 as YSYEKL. The V gene lost 0 bases and the J gene lost 4 bases, with 18 bases spanning the gap. The CDR3 runs 17 residues. The CDR3 DNA reads TGCGCCAGCAGCCAAGAGGTGGTCGAGGGTTGGGGCACTGAAGCTTTCTTT. Protein product: CASSQEVVEGWGTEAFF.

This clonotype showed up just a few times. The rearrangement joins TRBV7-9 to TRBJ2-1; 15 bases are a match to TRBD2. CDR1 is SEHNR, CDR2 FQNEAQ, per germline (reference sequence). V dropped 5 bases and J dropped 9; count of bases not matched to a gene: 11. The CDR3 consists of 17 residues. Written as DNA, the CDR3 is TGTGCCAGCAGCGACGTGGGACTAGCGGGAGGACGGGGTGAGCAGTTCTTC. Amino acids: CASSDVGLAGGRGEQFF.

This clonotype was counted at least ten times. The chain's CDR3 is CASSLARALNTEAFF. The CDR3 bases are TGTGCCAGCAGCTTAGCGAGGGCGCTGAACACTGAAGCTTTCTTT. The chain is built from TRBV7-9 and TRBJ1-1; D gene ambiguous. Between the trimmed V and J ends, which lost 0 bases and 0 bases, there was a span of 8 bases. CDR3 length: 15 amino acids. Looked up from germline, CDR1 is SEHNR and CDR2 is FQNEAQ (reference sequence).

This clonotype has ten or more counts. The gene calls are TRBV28 and TRBJ1-5; 9 bases agree with TRBD1. Germline V lookup: CDR1 MDHEN, CDR2 SYDVKM. V lost 8 bases, J lost 0 bases, and 5 bases stayed unmatched. The CDR3 runs to 15 residues. The CDR3 sequence: CASAGTGNSNQPQHF. The CDR3 coding sequence is TGTGCCAGCGCCGGGACAGGGAATAGCAATCAGCCCCAGCATTTT.

About this clonotype: This may stem from a read error, because a much larger clone lies one nucleotide away. The conserved phenylalanine or tryptophan normally closing the CDR3 is absent here, so this likely arose from a read error. The chain carries TRBV10-3 and TRBJ1-1; the D is unclear. The CDR3 length is 13 residues. Trimming cost V 1 base and J 0 bases, with 3 bases left between them. Germline V gene sequence: CDR1 ENHRY, CDR2 SYGVKD. CDR3 DNA: TGTGCCATCAGTGAGTTCATGAACACTGAAGCTTTCCTT. Protein product: CAISEFMNTEAFL.

This clonotype occurred many times. Here the CDR3 DNA reads TGTGCCAGCACCCCGAGACTCACCATATACAATGAGCAGTTCTTC. This translates into CASTPRLTIYNEQFF. The V gene is TRBV27, the J gene TRBJ2-1; D call uncertain. Trimming shortened V by 7 bases and J by 4 bases, and 17 bases separated the two germline ends. Germline-derived CDR1 and CDR2 are MNHEY and SMNVEV (reference sequence). This CDR3 region has 15 residues.

This clonotype was seen repeatedly, ten times or more. The J gene is TRBJ1-5, the V gene TRBV6-5; D gene unclear. Germline V gene data show CDR1 as MNHEY and CDR2 as SVGAGI. The V end was cut by 2 bases, the J end by 2 bases, with 7 bases between. The CDR3 loop spans 14 amino acids. CDR3 region: CASSYGLGNQPQHF. The CDR3 coding sequence is TGTGCCAGCAGTTACGGCTTAGGCAATCAGCCCCAGCATTTT.

The V gene is TRBV27, the J gene TRBJ2-7, with D unresolved. Trimming left V 1 base short and J 5 bases short, with 15 bases between. Germline lookup yields CDR1 MNHEY and CDR2 SMNVEV (reference sequence). The CDR3 runs 15 residues. The CDR3 spells CASSLLTGRRHEQYF. CDR3 DNA sequence: TGTGCCAGCAGTTTATTGACCGGTCGCCGCCACGAGCAGTACTTC.

This clonotype was counted many times. The J gene is TRBJ1-1, the V gene TRBV20-1, with D unresolved. Between the trimmed V and J ends, which lost 7 bases and 1 base, there was a span of 10 bases. The CDR3 contains 12 residues. The germline gives CDR1 DFQATT, CDR2 SNEGSKA (reference sequence). The CDR3 is CSGKPSNTEAFF. The CDR3 coding sequence is TGCAGTGGTAAGCCTTCGAACACTGAAGCTTTCTTT.

This clonotype came up many times. V and J are TRBV7-3 and TRBJ1-1; tentatively, D is TRBD1 (5 bases). CDR1 and CDR2 (germline): SGHTA, FQGTGA. The CDR3 extends over 15 amino acids. The V end was cut by 0 bases, the J end by 5 bases, with 13 bases between. This chain's CDR3 is CASSLTGTQGTEAFF. CDR3 DNA sequence: TGTGCCAGCAGCTTAACAGGGACCCAAGGGACTGAAGCTTTCTTT.

Notes on this clonotype: A clone one base away is much larger, so this may be a read error. V usage is TRBV6-2 or TRBV6-3 and J usage is TRBJ2-1, with no clear D. Trimming cost V 2 bases and J 5 bases, with 16 bases left between them. The CDR3 totals 16 residues. CDR1 and CDR2 from the germline V gene are MNHEY and SVGEGT. In DNA form, the CDR3 reads TGTGCCAGCAGTTACCCCACAGATCCTGGTAACAATGAGCAGTTCTTC. Residues: CASSYPTDPGNNEQFF.

The gene calls are TRBV14 and TRBJ1-2, with 7 bases lining up with TRBD1. The CDR3 has 14 amino acids. Germline CDR1 is SGHDN and CDR2 is FVKESK. V shed 4 bases, J shed 2 bases, and the junction held 4 bases outside the gene matches. The CDR3 protein is CASSLQTGNYGYTF. The CDR3 nucleotides read TGTGCCAGCAGCCTACAGACAGGGAACTATGGCTACACCTTC.

This clonotype was detected only a few times. The CDR3 DNA follows: TGTGCCAGTAACGACAGGGGATACACAGATACGCAGTATTTT. It is translated as CASNDRGYTDTQYF. This rearrangement joins TRBV19 to TRBJ2-3, with 8 bases fitting TRBD1. Per germline, CDR1 LNHDA and CDR2 SQIVND (reference sequence). V gave up 7 bases and J gave up 2 bases; unmatched junction bases: 5. The CDR3 is 14 residues long.

This clonotype was seen at least ten times. This sequence joins TRBV28 and TRBJ1-1; D is undetermined. Germline values: CDR1 MDHEN, CDR2 SYDVKM. CDR3 size: 12 residues. V was pared by 2 bases and J by 3 bases, with 4 bases between. In DNA, the CDR3 is TGTGCCAGCAGTTTAGTGTACACTGAAGCTTTCTTT. Encoded protein: CASSLVYTEAFF. The whole variable domain, remainder taken from reference TRBV28 and TRBJ1-1, is DVKVTQSSRYLVKRTGEKVFLECVQDMDHENMFWYRQDPGLGLRLIYFSYDVKMKEKGDIPEGYSVSREKKERFSLILESASTNQTSMYLCASSLVYTEAFFGQGTRLTVV.